This is a list of T cell receptor beta chains from one sample in a study of T cells in Graves' hyperthyroidism and ophthalmopathy. A single record per CDR3 protein comes from TCRdb applying MiXCR to the multiplex PCR reads. The sample gives almost 350,000 distinct CDR3 sequences, 15% to 20% of which show up once; about 16% is in the top ten. Sequenced material: blood. These receptors were taken from a woman aged 40 to 50 with Graves' ophthalmopathy. CDR3s include the opening cysteine and the closing phenylalanine or tryptophan. The order of the fields is J gene, clone size, V gene, CDR3 length, D gene, CDR3 DNA, CDR3 protein. A D gene is named only where the DNA matches it firmly. Size is omitted from some rows. Given values are once, few, many or a class for expanded clones.

J: TRBJ2-5; size: many; V: TRBV6-2/TRBV6-3; length: 13; D: TRBD1; DNA: TGTGCCAGCAGCCGGACAGGGGAGGAGACCCAGTACTTC; CDR3: CASSRTGEETQYF
J: TRBJ2-7; size: many; V: TRBV11-2; length: 14; D: .; DNA: TGTGCCAGCAGCTGGATGGGAAGTGAAGTCGAGCAGTACTTC; CDR3: CASSWMGSEVEQYF
J: TRBJ1-2; size: many; V: TRBV7-6; length: 15; D: TRBD1; DNA: TGTGCCAGCAGCTTAGAAGAGACAGGGGGCCATGGCTACACCTTC; CDR3: CASSLEETGGHGYTF
J: TRBJ1-2; size: .; V: TRBV11-2; length: 15; D: TRBD1; DNA: TGTGCCAGCAGCTCAACCGGGACAGCCGTCTATGGCTACACCTTC; CDR3: CASSSTGTAVYGYTF
J: TRBJ1-6; size: many; V: TRBV27; length: 17; D: TRBD1; DNA: TGTGCCAGCAGTTTACGGGTCGCGGGACAGGCTAATTCACCCCTCCACTTT; CDR3: CASSLRVAGQANSPLHF
J: TRBJ1-2; size: .; V: TRBV4-1; length: 17; D: TRBD1; DNA: TGCGCCAGCAGCCAAGAAGGAGGTCCGGGACAGGGAGGTGGCTACACCTTC; CDR3: CASSQEGGPGQGGGYTF
J: TRBJ1-1; size: .; V: TRBV12-3/TRBV12-4; length: 13; D: TRBD1; DNA: TGTGCCAGCAGCACCGGGACAGGGTTGTTAACTTTCTTT; CDR3: CASSTGTGLLTFF
J: TRBJ1-1; size: many; V: TRBV20-1; length: 13; D: .; DNA: TGCAGTGCTAGAGACCCCCTCAACACTGAAGCTTTCTTT; CDR3: CSARDPLNTEAFF
J: TRBJ1-2; size: once; V: TRBV9; length: 13; D: .; DNA: TGTGCCAGCAGCGTAGCTTATGGCTATGGCTACACCTTC; CDR3: CASSVAYGYGYTF
J: TRBJ2-5; size: many; V: TRBV7-3; length: 16; D: .; DNA: TGTGCCGGCAGCTTACGGGGTTGGGGGTTCCAAGAGACCCAGTACTTC; CDR3: CAGSLRGWGFQETQYF
J: TRBJ1-5; size: few; V: TRBV6-1; length: 15; D: TRBD1; DNA: TGTGCCAGCAGGGAGCCAACAGGGGGGAATCAGCCCCAGCATTTT; CDR3: CASREPTGGNQPQHF
J: TRBJ2-2; size: many; V: TRBV12-3/TRBV12-4; length: 17; D: TRBD2; DNA: TGTGCCAGCAGTTGGACTAGCGGGGCTACGAACACCGGGGAGCTGTTTTTT; CDR3: CASSWTSGATNTGELFF
J: TRBJ2-2; size: many; V: TRBV19; length: 14; D: .; DNA: TGTGCCAGTCGTCCCCCAGGGTACACCGGGGAGCTGTTTTTT; CDR3: CASRPPGYTGELFF
J: TRBJ2-4; size: .; V: TRBV10-1; length: 18; D: .; DNA: TGCGCCAGCAGTGAGCCGACTCGAGGGCCCCGAGGGCTTAACATTCAGTACTTC; CDR3: CASSEPTRGPRGLNIQYF
J: TRBJ1-2; size: many; V: TRBV24-1; length: 14; D: TRBD1; DNA: TGTGCCACCAGTGCCGGACAGGGCTTAGTTGGCTACACCTTC; CDR3: CATSAGQGLVGYTF
J: TRBJ2-5; size: many; V: TRBV20-1; length: 13; D: TRBD1; DNA: TGCAGTGCGGAACCAGGGGGCGTGGAGACCCAGTACTTC; CDR3: CSAEPGGVETQYF
J: TRBJ2-7; size: many; V: TRBV11-1; length: 16; D: .; DNA: TGTGCCAGCAGCTTAGCATTACCAGGTGGCTCCTACGAGCAGTACTTC; CDR3: CASSLALPGGSYEQYF
J: TRBJ1-2; size: many; V: TRBV4-1; length: 15; D: TRBD1; DNA: TGCGCCAGCAGCCAGGATGTGGACAGGGACTATGGCTACACCTTC; CDR3: CASSQDVDRDYGYTF
J: TRBJ2-5; size: few; V: TRBV6-1; length: 14; D: .; DNA: TGTGCCAGCAGTGGAAGGTTTTTTGGGGAGACCCAGTACTTC; CDR3: CASSGRFFGETQYF
J: TRBJ1-1; size: many; V: TRBV30; length: 13; D: .; DNA: TGTGCCTGGAGTGTACTAAGGGGACGGGGTGCTTTCTTT; CDR3: CAWSVLRGRGAFF
J: TRBJ2-7; size: .; V: TRBV12-3/TRBV12-4; length: 16; D: TRBD2; DNA: TGTGCCAGCAGATCCGGGACTAGCGGGGCCGCCTACGAGCAGTACTTC; CDR3: CASRSGTSGAAYEQYF
J: TRBJ2-4; size: many; V: TRBV13; length: 13; D: TRBD1; DNA: TGTGCCAGCAGCGATCGACAGGGAAACATTCAGTACTTC; CDR3: CASSDRQGNIQYF
J: TRBJ2-7; size: many; V: TRBV7-6; length: 13; D: .; DNA: TGTGCCAGCACAAGGGGACCCTCCTACGAGCAGTACTTC; CDR3: CASTRGPSYEQYF
J: TRBJ1-1; size: many; V: TRBV6-5; length: 13; D: .; DNA: TGTGCCAGCAGTTCCGAACCAGACACTGAAGCTTTCTTT; CDR3: CASSSEPDTEAFF
J: TRBJ2-1; size: many; V: TRBV6-1; length: 14; D: .; DNA: TGTGCCAGCAGTGAAGGTAGGGGTAAGGATGAGCAGTTCTTC; CDR3: CASSEGRGKDEQFF
J: TRBJ2-7; size: .; V: TRBV27; length: 15; D: .; DNA: TGTGCCAGCAGTTTATACGGGGCAGGGAAAGGCGAGCAGTACTTC; CDR3: CASSLYGAGKGEQYF
J: TRBJ1-1; size: many; V: TRBV20-1; length: 12; D: .; DNA: TGCAGTGCTAACAGGGCGAACACTGAAGCTTTCTTT; CDR3: CSANRANTEAFF
J: TRBJ1-5; size: many; V: TRBV6-2/TRBV6-3; length: 13; D: .; DNA: TGTGCCAGCACTCCAAACTCTGGTCAGCCCCAGCATTTT; CDR3: CASTPNSGQPQHF
J: TRBJ2-7; size: .; V: TRBV6-2/TRBV6-3; length: 15; D: TRBD2; DNA: TGTGCCAGCAGAAATAGCGGGGCCGTTACCTACGAGCAGTACTTC; CDR3: CASRNSGAVTYEQYF
J: TRBJ1-1; size: many; V: TRBV14; length: 14; D: .; DNA: TGTGCCAGCAGCAGGAGGACAGTGAACACTGAAGCTTTCTTT; CDR3: CASSRRTVNTEAFF
J: TRBJ2-7; size: many; V: TRBV28; length: 16; D: TRBD1; DNA: TGTGCCAGCAGTTACATACAGGGGCCTGCCTCCTACGAGCAGTACTTC; CDR3: CASSYIQGPASYEQYF
J: TRBJ2-7; size: many; V: TRBV6-1; length: 15; D: TRBD2; DNA: TGTGCCAGCAGTGAAGGGGCGGGAGGGCCGAGTGAGCAGTACTTC; CDR3: CASSEGAGGPSEQYF
J: TRBJ2-7; size: .; V: TRBV7-2; length: 15; D: .; DNA: TGTGCCAGCAGCCGTATGAGTGGGAACTCCTACGAGCAGTACTTC; CDR3: CASSRMSGNSYEQYF
J: TRBJ1-1; size: many; V: TRBV6-1; length: 11; D: .; DNA: TGTGCCAGCAGCCTGACAGTTGAAGCTTTCTTT; CDR3: CASSLTVEAFF
J: TRBJ2-5; size: few; V: TRBV4-1; length: 17; D: TRBD2; DNA: TGCGCCAGCAGCCGCCAATGGGAAACTAGCGCCCAAGAGACCCAGTACTTC; CDR3: CASSRQWETSAQETQYF
J: TRBJ2-2; size: few; V: TRBV19; length: 15; D: .; DNA: TGTGCCAGTAGTATAAGTGGGGTAAACACCGGGGAGCTGTTTTTT; CDR3: CASSISGVNTGELFF
J: TRBJ1-5; size: many; V: TRBV12-3/TRBV12-4; length: 14; D: .; DNA: TGTGCCAGCAGTCAAGATGGGAGCAATCAGCCCCAGCATTTT; CDR3: CASSQDGSNQPQHF
J: TRBJ2-7; size: few; V: TRBV20-1; length: 14; D: .; DNA: TGCAGTGCTAGAGTTGCCGGGTACTCCTACGAGCAGTACTTC; CDR3: CSARVAGYSYEQYF
J: TRBJ2-7; size: many; V: TRBV7-8; length: 14; D: TRBD1; DNA: TGTGCCAGCAGCCCCAGGGACAGGGTCTACGAGCAGTACTTC; CDR3: CASSPRDRVYEQYF
J: TRBJ1-2; size: many; V: TRBV6-1; length: 15; D: .; DNA: TGTGCCAGCAGTGCGTCCAGAACAGCTAACTATGGCTACACCTTC; CDR3: CASSASRTANYGYTF
J: TRBJ1-2; size: .; V: TRBV6-1; length: 15; D: .; DNA: TGTGCCAGCAGGAAGGACAGCCAAGTGAACTATGGCTACACCTTC; CDR3: CASRKDSQVNYGYTF
J: TRBJ1-1; size: .; V: TRBV11-2; length: 17; D: TRBD1; DNA: TGTGCCAGCAGCTCCCACCTAGGACAGGGTGGCCGCACTGAAGCTTTCTTT; CDR3: CASSSHLGQGGRTEAFF
J: TRBJ2-5; size: many; V: TRBV6-5; length: 12; D: .; DNA: TGTGCCAGCAGCGCCTGGGGGGAGACCCAGTACTTC; CDR3: CASSAWGETQYF
J: TRBJ2-7; size: many; V: TRBV9; length: 15; D: .; DNA: TGTGCCAGCAGCGTTCCTGGCAGGGATGGGTACGAGCAGTACTTC; CDR3: CASSVPGRDGYEQYF
J: TRBJ1-1; size: many; V: TRBV6-2/TRBV6-3; length: 15; D: .; DNA: TGTGCCAGCAGTTCCTCCTGGACGGCCAACGCCGAAGCTTTCTTT; CDR3: CASSSSWTANAEAFF
J: TRBJ2-2; size: many; V: TRBV12-3/TRBV12-4; length: 17; D: .; DNA: TGTGCCAGCAGCGACCCCACAATAGTCGGAAACACCGGGGAGCTGTTTTTT; CDR3: CASSDPTIVGNTGELFF
J: TRBJ2-1; size: .; V: TRBV19; length: 14; D: TRBD2; DNA: TGTGCCAGTAGTCTTACCGGGAGGGCGTCCGAGCAGTTCTTC; CDR3: CASSLTGRASEQFF
J: TRBJ1-1; size: many; V: TRBV28; length: 15; D: .; DNA: TGTGCCAGCAGTGGGGGGGCCAAGGCGAACACTGAAGCTTTCTTT; CDR3: CASSGGAKANTEAFF